This entry lists 27 T cell receptor beta chains sequenced from one sample in a study of beta chain features in type 1 diabetes. Whole-study results and caveats: Type 1 diabetes patients showed a moderate but significant shortening of TCRB CDR3s in all four CD4+ subsets.

cDNA synthesis used the whole RNA isolate, giving expressed TCRB sequences. TCRdb's copy holds only in-frame clones and misses some; the assay was immunoSEQ multiplex PCR. This sample has around 160,000 clones, with almost 65% found just once. These receptors' antigens are unknown. Specimen: naive CD4+ T cells from blood. Receptors were obtained from a man aged 25-45 years with type 1 diabetes.

V gene TRBV5-1 combines with J gene TRBJ2-1, with 9 bases matching TRBD2. The CDR3 totals 15 residues. Trimming removed 5 bases from V and 9 bases from J; junction bases left unmatched: 12. Germline V gene sequence: CDR1 SGHRS, CDR2 YFSETQ. Here the CDR3 DNA reads TGCGCCAGCAGGGCGGGACTAGCAGAGGGCGGTGAGCAGTTCTTC. This encodes CASRAGLAEGGEQFF.

This clone was seen a handful of times. The rearrangement links TRBV5-1 to TRBJ2-3; D is unresolved. CDR3 size: 13 residues. CDR1 and CDR2 (germline): SGHRS, YFSETQ. V was trimmed by 4 bases and J by 2 bases, leaving 8 bases between them. This CDR3 reads CASSLPPTDTQYF. As DNA, the CDR3 is TGCGCCAGCAGCCTCCCCCCCACAGATACGCAGTATTTT.

The rearrangement links TRBV30 to TRBJ2-1, with TRBD1 matching over 7 bases. The CDR3 is made up of 11 amino acids. Germline CDR1 GTSNPN, CDR2 SVGIG (reference sequence). The junction had 8 bases not matched to a gene; V was cut back by 3 bases and J by 15 bases. In nucleotides, the CDR3 is TGTGCCTGGAGGGCGTGGGACAGTTCGTTCTTC. Encoded protein: CAWRAWDSSFF.

The J gene is TRBJ2-7, the V gene TRBV18; no clear D gene. Germline V CDR1 and CDR2: KGHSH, LQKENI. Trimming shortened V by 3 bases and J by 5 bases, and 8 bases separated the two germline ends. The CDR3 spans 12 residues. The CDR3 bases are TGTGCCAGCTCACCGTCTGTGGACGAGCAGTACTTC. Translation gives CASSPSVDEQYF.

V gene TRBV10-1 combines with J gene TRBJ2-7; D perhaps matches TRBD1 (7 bases). CDR1 and CDR2 (germline): WNHNN, SYGVQD (reference sequence). Trimming pared 3 bases from V and 6 bases from J, leaving 12 bases between. The CDR3 totals 13 residues. The CDR3: CASSDRQGGEQYF. The CDR3 nucleotides are TGCGCCAGCAGTGATCGACAGGGAGGCGAGCAGTACTTC.

This sequence joins TRBV29-1 and TRBJ1-1; possibly TRBD1 for D (5 bases). CDR3 length equals 12 residues. Germline V gives CDR1 SQVTM, CDR2 ANQGSEA. Trimming removed 5 bases at V and 6 bases at J, with 13 bases between. The CDR3 loop reads CSVTLPGPEAFF. CDR3 coding DNA: TGCAGCGTTACCCTCCCGGGACCTGAAGCTTTCTTT.

J is TRBJ2-5 and V is TRBV7-9, with D possibly being TRBD1 or TRBD2 (5 bases each). CDR1 and CDR2 from the germline V gene are SEHNR and FQNEAQ (reference sequence). The V end was cut by 2 bases, the J end by 4 bases, with 11 bases between. The CDR3 runs 14 residues. Here the CDR3 reads CASSLLWGRETQYF. The CDR3 coding sequence is TGTGCCAGCAGCTTATTATGGGGACGAGAGACCCAGTACTTC.

J is TRBJ1-1 and V is TRBV29-1; the D gene is possibly TRBD1 (6 bases). CDR3 size: 13 residues. Germline V CDR1 and CDR2: SQVTM, ANQGSEA. The V gene lost 7 bases and the J gene lost 1 base, with 13 bases spanning the gap. The CDR3 loop is CSGRTEPNTEAFF. CDR3 DNA sequence: TGCAGCGGTCGGACAGAGCCGAACACTGAAGCTTTCTTT.

The chain combines TRBV4-3 with TRBJ2-7; tentatively, D is TRBD1 (5 bases). The CDR3 consists of 16 residues. Trimming took off 4 bases at V and 7 bases at J, with 23 bases between the two ends. CDR1 and CDR2 from the germline V gene are LGHNA and YSLEER. This chain's CDR3 is CASSRDSFSGLGEQYF. CDR3 nucleotides: TGCGCCAGCAGCCGAGACAGCTTCTCTGGCCTGGGGGAGCAGTACTTC.

This rearrangement joins TRBV5-1 to TRBJ2-1, with D perhaps matching TRBD2 (7 bases). This CDR3 region has 14 residues. The V gene's germline CDR1 is SGHRS and CDR2 YFSETQ. Trimming stripped 4 bases from V and 10 bases from J, with 18 bases between. Here the CDR3 DNA reads TGCGCCAGCAGCCGGGGGGCCCCGCGGGAGGAGCAGTTCTTC. Translating gives CASSRGAPREEQFF.

V gene TRBV28 combines with J gene TRBJ2-6; TRBD1 agrees at 8 bases. The trim removed 3 bases at V and 2 bases at J, leaving 3 bases unmatched. This CDR3 contains 16 residues. From germline, CDR1 is MDHEN and CDR2 SYDVKM. DNA of the CDR3: TGTGCCAGCAGTTTTCAGGGGGCGACTGGGGCCAACGTCCTGACTTTC. It encodes CASSFQGATGANVLTF.

Only a few counts were recorded for this clone. The J gene is TRBJ2-1, the V gene TRBV30; D uncertain. V lost 1 base, J lost 7 bases, and 14 bases lay in between. The CDR3 is 14 amino acids. Germline CDR1 reads GTSNPN; CDR2 reads SVGIG (reference sequence). The CDR3 loop is CAWSAVRLGNEQFF. The CDR3 nucleotides are TGTGCCTGGAGTGCGGTAAGGTTAGGGAATGAGCAGTTCTTC.

This clone showed up just a few times. J is TRBJ1-1 and V is TRBV14; D is perhaps TRBD1 (5 bases). Germline V lookup: CDR1 SGHDN, CDR2 FVKESK. The CDR3 is 15 amino acids. V dropped 4 bases and J dropped 3 bases, with 15 bases sitting between them. CDR3 nucleotides: TGTGCCAGCAGCCCCTGGGGGTTAGACGACACTGAAGCTTTCTTT. Protein sequence: CASSPWGLDDTEAFF.

The rearrangement joins TRBV15 to TRBJ2-1; no clear D gene. Germline V lookup: CDR1 LNHNV, CDR2 YYDKDF (reference sequence). V lost 5 bases, J lost 1 base, and 15 bases lay in between. CDR3 length: 16 residues. CDR3 protein: CATSSGSGFSYNEQFF. The DNA for the CDR3 is TGTGCCACCAGCTCCGGGTCGGGTTTTTCCTACAATGAGCAGTTCTTC.

The J gene is TRBJ2-5, the V gene TRBV9; unclear D gene. The CDR3 totals 13 residues. Trimming took 0 bases from V and 9 from J, leaving 12 bases between them. Germline-derived CDR1 and CDR2 are SGDLS and YYNGEE. CDR3 in DNA: TGTGCCAGCAGCGTAGGATCTGGCCCGGCCCAGTACTTC. Encoded protein: CASSVGSGPAQYF.

This clone has a single count. This chain links TRBV11-2 with TRBJ2-5; 7 positions match TRBD2. The trim removed 6 bases at V and 5 bases at J, leaving 15 bases unmatched. Germline-derived CDR1 and CDR2 are SGHAT and FQNNGV. The CDR3 length is 16 residues. This chain's CDR3 is CASSLPWGGTSETQYF. In DNA, the CDR3 is TGTGCCAGCAGTTTGCCTTGGGGGGGAACCTCGGAGACCCAGTACTTC.

The chain combines TRBV5-6 with TRBJ2-7, with D possibly TRBD2 on 5 matching bases. The germline V gene has CDR1 SGHDT and CDR2 YYEEEE. V was pared by 4 bases and J by 9 bases, with 14 bases between. There are 12 residues in the CDR3. This CDR3 is CASSEDLLPQYF. Written as DNA, the CDR3 is TGTGCCAGCAGCGAGGACTTGCTGCCGCAGTACTTC. Full variable domain (missing parts from reference TRBV5-6 and TRBJ2-7): DAGVTQSPTHLIKTRGQQVTLRCSPKSGHDTVSWYQQALGQGPQFIFQYYEEEERQRGNFPDRFSGHQFPNYSSELNVNALLLGDSALYLCASSEDLLPQYFGPGTRLTVT.

The chain links TRBV4-3 to TRBJ1-5; D is uncertain. Germline V gives CDR1 LGHNA, CDR2 YSLEER. This CDR3 comprises 12 residues. Trimming stripped 0 bases from V and 8 bases from J, with 5 bases between. CDR3 DNA: TGCGCCAGCAGCCAAGAAGTGGAGCCCCAGCATTTT. Translating it yields CASSQEVEPQHF.

The chain has TRBV5-1 and TRBJ1-6; D might be TRBD1 (6 bases). The V gene lost 0 bases and the J gene lost 5 bases, with 6 bases spanning the gap. Per the germline V gene, CDR1 is SGHRS and CDR2 is YFSETQ. CDR3 length: 14 amino acids. CDR3 protein: CASSLGQDNSPLHF. Written as DNA, the CDR3 is TGCGCCAGCAGCTTGGGACAGGATAATTCACCCCTCCACTTT.

In DNA, the CDR3 is TGCAGCGTTGAATGGTCTCGCGGGGATAGCACAGATACGCAGTATTTT. Protein: CSVEWSRGDSTDTQYF. This chain connects TRBV29-1 to TRBJ2-3, with D maybe TRBD2 (6 bases). The CDR3 covers 16 residues. CDR1 SQVTM and CDR2 ANQGSEA come from the germline V gene. The germline V and J ends were trimmed by 2 bases and 0 bases, with 15 bases remaining between them.

The V gene is TRBV30, the J gene TRBJ1-1, with D possibly matching TRBD1 (6 bases). CDR1 GTSNPN and CDR2 SVGIG come from the germline V gene (reference sequence). Trimming stripped 3 bases from V and 5 bases from J, with 16 bases between. The CDR3 is made up of 14 amino acids. CDR3 in DNA: TGTGCCTGGAGGCATCTCACAGGGTCGACTGAAGCTTTCTTT. This codes for CAWRHLTGSTEAFF.

For the CDR3, the DNA is TGTGCCAGCAGCCCTTCCTGGACAGATACGCAGTATTTT. This gives the protein CASSPSWTDTQYF. This chain joins TRBV7-8 and TRBJ2-3; D call uncertain. This CDR3 region has 13 residues. V lost 5 bases and J lost 3, with 9 bases in between. Germline values: CDR1 SGHVS, CDR2 FQNEAQ.

This clone was seen only a few times. The chain recombines TRBV29-1 with TRBJ1-5, with 7 bases matching TRBD1. The CDR3 totals 13 residues. The germline gives CDR1 SQVTM, CDR2 ANQGSEA. The J segment lost 7 bases and the V segment lost 4 bases, leaving 7 bases of the junction unmatched. CDR3 DNA sequence: TGCAGCGTTGCTGGACAGGAAGGACAGCCCCAGCATTTT. Encoded protein: CSVAGQEGQPQHF. Drawing the rest from reference TRBV29-1 and TRBJ1-5, the complete variable domain is SAVISQKPSRDICQRGTSLTIQCQVDSQVTMMFWYRQQPGQSLTLIATANQGSEATYESGFVIDKFPISRPNLTFSTLTVSNMSPEDSSIYLCSVAGQEGQPQHFGDGTRLSIL.

The chain links TRBV29-1 to TRBJ2-3, with 9 bases fitting TRBD1. Germline lookup yields CDR1 SQVTM and CDR2 ANQGSEA. CDR3 size: 13 residues. Trimming removed 4 bases from V and 3 bases from J; junction bases left unmatched: 2. Here the CDR3 reads CSVVGQGTDTQYF. CDR3 bases: TGCAGCGTTGTGGGACAGGGAACAGATACGCAGTATTTT.

The chain joins TRBV7-2 to TRBJ2-3; D unclear. CDR1 and CDR2 (germline): SGHTA, FQGNSA. V lost 1 base and J lost 7, with 6 bases in between. This CDR3 spans 12 amino acids. CDR3 sequence (DNA): TGTGCCAGCAGCTTAGAACGAAATACGCAGTATTTT. Translated, it gives CASSLERNTQYF.

The V gene is TRBV7-9, the J gene TRBJ1-1; D is perhaps TRBD1 (6 bases). This CDR3 region has 15 residues. V dropped 3 bases and J dropped 0 bases, with 11 bases sitting between them. Germline loops: CDR1 SEHNR, CDR2 FQNEAQ (reference sequence). In DNA form, the CDR3 reads TGTGCCAGCAGCTTGCAGGGGCTGATGAACACTGAAGCTTTCTTT. Its protein is CASSLQGLMNTEAFF. Filled out from reference TRBV7-9 and TRBJ1-1, the complete variable domain reads DTGVSQNPRHKITKRGQNVTFRCDPISEHNRLYWYRQTLGQGPEFLTYFQNEAQLEKSRLLSDRFSAERPKGSFSTLEIQRTEQGDSAMYLCASSLQGLMNTEAFFGQGTRLTVV.

This rearrangement joins TRBV11-2 to TRBJ2-1, with D uncertain. With 1 base removed from V and 6 bases from J, the gap between germline ends came to 1 base. Germline V gene sequence: CDR1 SGHAT, CDR2 FQNNGV. This CDR3 comprises 11 residues. CDR3 in DNA: TGTGCCAGCAGCTTAGTCAATGAGCAGTTCTTC. Translation: CASSLVNEQFF.